The 29 T cell receptor beta chains listed next were all sequenced from one sample in a study of blood T cell repertoires in COVID-19 (TCRdb year 2020). The library was obtained by the immunoSEQ multiplex PCR assay. Entries here come from immuneACCESS through TCRdb and include only in-frame sequences with V and J called. Some clones fail to appear in such tables; in the studies checked, an unresolved V gene covers under half of the shortfall, and the cause of the remainder is unknown. This sample is represented by fewer than 250,000 clones; 88% of them were singletons. About 4.2% of the sample is held by the ten biggest clonotypes. The material sequenced was peripheral blood. The receptors derive from a human donor in a cohort sampled during active COVID-19.

This CDR3 is CASSEARLVRGLKNIQYF. CDR3 sequence (DNA): TGTGCCAGCAGTGAAGCGAGACTGGTTCGAGGCCTTAAAAACATTCAGTACTTC. J is TRBJ2-4 and V is TRBV2; D is unclear. V was shortened by 0 bases and J by 4 bases, with 19 bases between the two germline ends. The CDR3 sequence is 18 residues long. Germline assignment: CDR1 SNHLY and CDR2 FYNNEI.

This clone was seen once. V gene TRBV7-2 combines with J gene TRBJ1-5; D perhaps matches TRBD1 (6 bases). In germline, CDR1 is SGHTA, CDR2 FQGNSA. Between the trimmed V and J ends, which lost 1 base and 1 base, there was a span of 14 bases. This CDR3 comprises 17 residues. The CDR3 sequence: CASSLVGGAVSNQPQHF. The CDR3 coding sequence is TGTGCCAGCAGCTTAGTCGGGGGGGCGGTGAGCAATCAGCCCCAGCATTTT.

The J gene is TRBJ1-5, the V gene TRBV20-1; 9 bases map to TRBD1. CDR1 is DFQATT and CDR2 is SNEGSKA in the germline V gene (reference sequence). The CDR3 runs to 13 residues. Trimming took 3 bases from V and 6 from J; bases not matched to a gene: 3. CDR3 sequence: CSASGQGFQPQHF. As DNA, the CDR3 is TGCAGTGCTAGTGGACAGGGGTTTCAGCCCCAGCATTTT.

V usage is TRBV7-2 and J usage is TRBJ2-1; D gene unclear. This CDR3 comprises 14 residues. CDR1 is SGHTA and CDR2 is FQGNSA in the germline V gene. V was trimmed by 5 bases and J by 8 bases, leaving 16 bases between them. The DNA of the CDR3 is TGTGCCAGCAGCGCCTCCCTCTACGGGTATGAGCAGTTCTTC. Translation gives CASSASLYGYEQFF. Looking up the rest from reference TRBV7-2 and TRBJ2-1 gives the full variable domain: GAGVSQSPSNKVTEKGKDVELRCDPISGHTALYWYRQSLGQGLEFLIYFQGNSAPDKSGLPSDRFSAERTGGSVSTLTIQRTQQEDSAVYLCASSASLYGYEQFFGPGTRLTVL.

The CDR3 protein is CASSLLTGTSGNTIYF. CDR3 nucleotide sequence: TGCGCCAGCAGCCTATTAACAGGGACCTCTGGAAACACCATATATTTT. The chain is built from TRBV4-3 and TRBJ1-3; possibly TRBD1 for D (6 bases). From germline, CDR1 is LGHNA and CDR2 YSLEER. V was pared by 4 bases and J by 0 bases, with 13 bases between. The CDR3 extends over 16 amino acids.

This sequence joins TRBV6-5 and TRBJ2-7; maybe TRBD1 (6 bases). The germline V and J ends were trimmed by 4 bases and 4 bases, with 11 bases remaining between them. Per germline, CDR1 MNHEY and CDR2 SVGAGI. The CDR3 has 13 residues. DNA for the CDR3: TGTGCCAGCAGTTTCTTGGGGGCTTACGAGCAGTACTTC. This encodes CASSFLGAYEQYF.

The J gene is TRBJ2-1, the V gene TRBV5-1, with 10 bases lining up with TRBD1. V lost 5 bases, J lost 7 bases, and 9 bases stayed unmatched. The CDR3 runs 15 residues. Germline lookup yields CDR1 SGHRS and CDR2 YFSETQ. CDR3 loop: CASRPDRGRGNEQFF. For the CDR3, the DNA is TGCGCCAGCAGACCCGACAGGGGGCGAGGAAATGAGCAGTTCTTC. The complete variable domain, with remaining parts taken from reference TRBV5-1 and TRBJ2-1, reads KAGVTQTPRYLIKTRGQQVTLSCSPISGHRSVSWYQQTPGQGLQFLFEYFSETQRNKGNFPGRFSGRQFSNSRSEMNVSTLELGDSALYLCASRPDRGRGNEQFFGPGTRLTVL.

The V call is TRBV6-2 or TRBV6-3, the J call TRBJ1-1; 8 bases fit TRBD1. V was pared by 3 bases and J by 4 bases, with 4 bases of the junction left unmatched. Germline V gives CDR1 MNHEY, CDR2 SVGEGT. The CDR3 has 14 residues. CDR3: CASSYSDRATEAFF. In DNA, the CDR3 is TGTGCCAGCAGTTATTCGGACAGGGCCACTGAAGCTTTCTTT.

The V gene is TRBV18, the J gene TRBJ2-3; D remains unclear. V lost 3 bases and J lost 0, with 16 bases in between. CDR1 KGHSH and CDR2 LQKENI come from the germline V gene. The length of the CDR3 is 17 residues. The CDR3 loop is CASSPRSRAGSTDTQYF. CDR3 DNA sequence: TGTGCCAGCTCACCCCGGAGTAGAGCCGGGAGCACAGATACGCAGTATTTT.

The rearrangement links TRBV27 to TRBJ2-5; 9 positions match TRBD2. Trimming took 6 bases from V and 3 from J; bases not matched to a gene: 11. Germline-derived CDR1 and CDR2 are MNHEY and SMNVEV (reference sequence). This CDR3 region has 16 residues. For the CDR3, the DNA is TGTGCCAGCAGCTCGAGAATTGGACTAGCGAAAGAGACCCAGTACTTC. This gives the protein CASSSRIGLAKETQYF.

This clone was detected once. Written as DNA, the CDR3 is TGTGCCTGGAGCACACAGGGGGTTATTGATAATTCACCCCTCCACTTT. Translation gives CAWSTQGVIDNSPLHF. V and J are TRBV30 and TRBJ1-6; 8 positions match TRBD1. The CDR3 length is 16 residues. With V trimmed by 3 bases and J by 5 bases, 9 bases remained unmatched. Germline assignment: CDR1 GTSNPN and CDR2 SVGIG (reference sequence).

The rearrangement joins TRBV7-9 to TRBJ1-1; the D is unclear. The CDR3 has 12 amino acids. In germline, CDR1 is SEHNR, CDR2 FQNEAQ (reference sequence). The V end was cut by 1 base, the J end by 8 bases, with 8 bases between. CDR3 DNA sequence: TGTGCCAGCAGCTTAGATCTTTTGGAAGCTTTCTTT. The encoded protein is CASSLDLLEAFF. Based on the CDR3 plus reference TRBV7-9 and TRBJ1-1, the full variable domain is DTGVSQNPRHKITKRGQNVTFRCDPISEHNRLYWYRQTLGQGPEFLTYFQNEAQLEKSRLLSDRFSAERPKGSFSTLEIQRTEQGDSAMYLCASSLDLLEAFFGQGTRLTVV.

J is TRBJ1-2 and V is TRBV29-1; D is possibly TRBD1 (6 bases). CDR1 is SQVTM, CDR2 ANQGSEA, per germline. Trimming cost V 8 bases and J 5 bases, with 12 bases left between them. The CDR3 spans 11 residues. CDR3 loop: CSTVDRYGYTF. In DNA, the CDR3 is TGCAGCACCGTGGACAGATATGGCTACACCTTC.

V usage is TRBV6-6 and J usage is TRBJ1-2, with D possibly TRBD1 on 5 matching bases. Germline V gene lookup returns CDR1 MNHNY and CDR2 SVGAGI (reference sequence). The CDR3 has 16 residues. V was pared by 5 bases and J by 5 bases, with 21 bases between. CDR3 DNA sequence: TGTGCCAGCAGTACCCCGACGGGCAGGGATGGGTATGGCTACACCTTC. This encodes CASSTPTGRDGYGYTF.

CDR3 region: CASSETGFFGYTF. The DNA for the CDR3 is TGTGCCAGCAGTGAAACGGGTTTCTTCGGCTACACCTTC. This chain uses TRBV6-1 with TRBJ1-2; D unresolved. Germline V gives CDR1 MNHNS, CDR2 SASEGT. This CDR3 has 13 amino acids. The germline V and J ends were trimmed by 2 bases and 8 bases, with 12 bases remaining between them.

V is TRBV5-5 and J is TRBJ2-7, with TRBD2 matching over 12 bases. The CDR3 runs to 15 residues. V dropped 0 bases and J dropped 5; count of bases not matched to a gene: 3. Germline assignment: CDR1 SGHKS and CDR2 YYEKEE (reference sequence). The CDR3 region is CASSLASGGVDEQYF. The DNA for the CDR3 is TGTGCCAGCAGCTTGGCTAGCGGGGGGGTTGACGAGCAGTACTTC.

V and J are TRBV20-1 and TRBJ2-7; no definite D call. The CDR3 runs to 10 residues. Germline V CDR1 and CDR2: DFQATT, SNEGSKA (reference sequence). Trimming pared 5 bases from V and 1 base from J, leaving 3 bases between. Here the CDR3 reads CSALSYEQYF. The CDR3 DNA reads as TGCAGTGCTCTTTCCTACGAGCAGTACTTC.

This chain uses TRBV27 with TRBJ1-3; the match to TRBD1 covers 8 bases. CDR3 length: 14 amino acids. In germline, CDR1 is MNHEY, CDR2 SMNVEV (reference sequence). V shed 5 bases, J shed 0 bases, and the junction held 0 bases outside the gene matches. CDR3 DNA sequence: TGTGCCAGCAGTACAGGGGGCTCTGGAAACACCATATATTTT. Translated: CASSTGGSGNTIYF.

The sample holds one count of this clone. The chain joins TRBV6-2 or TRBV6-3 to TRBJ1-5; the D gene is possibly TRBD1 (5 bases). CDR1 is MNHEY and CDR2 is SVGEGT in the germline V gene. The CDR3 extends over 15 amino acids. The V end was cut by 2 bases, the J end by 1 base, with 9 bases between. The CDR3 coding sequence is TGTGCCAGCAGTTACCGGGGGAGCAGCAATCAGCCCCAGCATTTT. Amino acid sequence: CASSYRGSSNQPQHF.

This clone appeared a few times. This chain links TRBV5-6 with TRBJ2-1; D is unclear. This CDR3 has 15 residues. Trimming took off 4 bases at V and 4 bases at J, with 15 bases between the two ends. Germline assignment: CDR1 SGHDT and CDR2 YYEEEE. CDR3 sequence reads: CASSRLRQAYNEQFF. The CDR3 nucleotides read TGTGCCAGCAGCCGCTTGCGCCAAGCTTACAATGAGCAGTTCTTC.

This chain links TRBV10-3 with TRBJ2-1; a possible D gene is TRBD1 (6 bases). The CDR3 extends over 16 amino acids. Trimming removed 10 bases at V and 6 bases at J, with 25 bases between. The V gene's germline CDR1 is ENHRY and CDR2 SYGVKD. The CDR3 spells CATVTSGGGRGNEQFF. CDR3 sequence (DNA): TGTGCCACCGTAACTTCGGGTGGGGGCCGTGGCAATGAGCAGTTCTTC.

In nucleotides, the CDR3 is TGTGCCAGCAGTGATATTAGCGGAAACTACAATGAGCAGTTCTTC. It is translated as CASSDISGNYNEQFF. The V and J genes are TRBV2 and TRBJ2-1; perhaps TRBD2 as D (6 bases). Trimming took off 3 bases at V and 3 bases at J, with 12 bases between the two ends. Per the germline V gene, CDR1 is SNHLY and CDR2 is FYNNEI. CDR3 length equals 15 residues.

The chain is built from TRBV3-1 (or the pseudogene TRBV3-2) and TRBJ2-5; 8 nucleotides line up with TRBD2. Per germline, CDR1 LGHDT and CDR2 YNNKEL (reference sequence). V lost 5 bases, J lost 4 bases, and 9 bases stayed unmatched. The CDR3 has 15 residues. The CDR3 loop is CASSTLGSGVETQYF. The DNA for the CDR3 is TGTGCCAGCAGCACCCTAGGTAGCGGGGTAGAGACCCAGTACTTC.

The rearrangement links TRBV30 to TRBJ1-4; the D gene is possibly TRBD1 (6 bases). CDR3 length: 12 residues. Trimming stripped 1 base from V and 10 bases from J, with 10 bases between. Germline V gene data show CDR1 as GTSNPN and CDR2 as SVGIG (reference sequence). DNA for the CDR3: TGTGCCTGGAGTGCCGCAGGGGTAAAACTGTTTTTT. Protein product: CAWSAAGVKLFF.

The gene calls are TRBV30 and TRBJ1-5; a possible D gene is TRBD1 (5 bases). CDR1 is GTSNPN and CDR2 is SVGIG in the germline V gene (reference sequence). The CDR3 length is 14 residues. Trimming took off 0 bases at V and 0 bases at J, with 6 bases between the two ends. DNA of the CDR3: TGTGCCTGGAGTGTAAGGGGTAGCAATCAGCCCCAGCATTTT. Translation: CAWSVRGSNQPQHF.

The chain is built from TRBV6-5 and TRBJ2-3, with 13 positions matching TRBD2. Germline trimming cut 2 bases from V and 4 bases from J; bases unmatched to any gene: 3. The CDR3 sequence is 16 residues long. The germline CDR1 and CDR2 sequences are MNHEY and SVGAGI. The CDR3 protein is CASSYTSGGGADTQYF. CDR3 DNA: TGTGCCAGCAGTTACACTAGCGGGGGGGGCGCAGATACGCAGTATTTT.

This clone showed up just a few times. The chain has TRBV15 and TRBJ2-7, with TRBD1 matching over 7 bases. The germline gives CDR1 LNHNV, CDR2 YYDKDF (reference sequence). The CDR3 extends over 14 amino acids. V was pared by 1 base and J by 9 bases, with 9 bases of the junction left unmatched. CDR3 region: CATSRVRQGDMQYF. CDR3 DNA: TGTGCCACCAGCAGAGTGCGACAGGGAGATATGCAGTACTTC. The full variable domain, with the rest looked up from reference TRBV15 and TRBJ2-7, is DAMVIQNPRYQVTQFGKPVTLSCSQTLNHNVMYWYQQKSSQAPKLLFHYYDKDFNNEADTPDNFQSRRPNTSFCFLDIRSPGLGDTAMYLCATSRVRQGDMQYFGPGTRLTVT.

This clone was counted a few times. The chain is built from TRBV7-8 and TRBJ2-7; the match to TRBD2 covers 8 bases. The ends lost 6 bases at V and 8 bases at J; junction bases unmatched: 18. CDR3 length: 16 residues. Germline CDR1 reads SGHVS; CDR2 reads FQNEAQ. CDR3 bases: TGTGCCAGCAGTTCCGCCGGGAGGGGACGAGCTACTCAGCAGTACTTC. Translating gives CASSSAGRGRATQQYF.

The chain carries TRBV11-3 and TRBJ2-1, with 9 bases lining up with TRBD2. The CDR3 has 17 residues. J gave up 5 bases and V 5 bases, and 13 bases lay outside the gene matches. Germline CDR1 reads SGHNT; CDR2 reads YENEEA. The CDR3 DNA reads TGTGCCAGCAGCCCGAGATACGAACTAGCGGGTCACAATGAGCAGTTCTTC. The encoded protein is CASSPRYELAGHNEQFF.